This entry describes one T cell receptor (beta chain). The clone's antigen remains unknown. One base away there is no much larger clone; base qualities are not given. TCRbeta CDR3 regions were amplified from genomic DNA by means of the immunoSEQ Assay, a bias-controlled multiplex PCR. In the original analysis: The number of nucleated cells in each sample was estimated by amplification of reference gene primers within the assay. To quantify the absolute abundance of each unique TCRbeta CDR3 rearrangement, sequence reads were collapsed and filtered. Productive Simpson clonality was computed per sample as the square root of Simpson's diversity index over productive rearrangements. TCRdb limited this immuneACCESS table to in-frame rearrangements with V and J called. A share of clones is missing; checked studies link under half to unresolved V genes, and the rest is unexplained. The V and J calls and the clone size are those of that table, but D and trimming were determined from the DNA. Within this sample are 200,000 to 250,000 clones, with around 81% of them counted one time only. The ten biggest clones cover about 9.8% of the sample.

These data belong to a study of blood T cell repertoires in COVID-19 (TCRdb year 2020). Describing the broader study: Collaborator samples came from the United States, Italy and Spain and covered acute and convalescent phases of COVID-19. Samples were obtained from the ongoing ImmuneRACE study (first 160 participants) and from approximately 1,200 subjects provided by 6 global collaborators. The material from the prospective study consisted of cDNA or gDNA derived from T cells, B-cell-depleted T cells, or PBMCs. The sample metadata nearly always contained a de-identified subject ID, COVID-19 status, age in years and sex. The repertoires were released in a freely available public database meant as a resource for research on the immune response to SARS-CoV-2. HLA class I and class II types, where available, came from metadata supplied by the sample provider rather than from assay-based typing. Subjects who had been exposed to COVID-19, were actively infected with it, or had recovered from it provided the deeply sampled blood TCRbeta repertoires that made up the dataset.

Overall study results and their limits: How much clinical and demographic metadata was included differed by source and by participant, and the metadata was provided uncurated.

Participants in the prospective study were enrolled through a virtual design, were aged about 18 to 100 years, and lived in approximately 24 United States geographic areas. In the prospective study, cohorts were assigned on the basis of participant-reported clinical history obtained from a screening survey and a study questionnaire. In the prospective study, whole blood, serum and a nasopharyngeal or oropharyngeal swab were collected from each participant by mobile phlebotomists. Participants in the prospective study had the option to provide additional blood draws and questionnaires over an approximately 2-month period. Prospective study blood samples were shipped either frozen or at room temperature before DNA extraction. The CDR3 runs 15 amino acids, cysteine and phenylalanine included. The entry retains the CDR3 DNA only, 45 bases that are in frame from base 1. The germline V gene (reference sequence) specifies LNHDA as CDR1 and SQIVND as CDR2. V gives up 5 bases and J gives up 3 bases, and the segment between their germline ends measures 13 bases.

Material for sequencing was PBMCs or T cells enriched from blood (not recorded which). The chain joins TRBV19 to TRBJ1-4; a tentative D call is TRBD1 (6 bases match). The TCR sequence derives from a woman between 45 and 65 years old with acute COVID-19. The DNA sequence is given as TGTGCCAGTAGTCAACAGGGTAGTGCTAATGAAAAACTGTTTTTT. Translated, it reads CASSQQGSANEKLFF.